This paragraph covers one TCR beta chain sequence. Libraries were prepared by immunoSEQ multiplex PCR; TCRdb keeps only in-frame clonotypes and omits some of them. Seen here are roughly 110,000 clones, approximately 81% observed once, and the top ten hold 2.4%. This record belongs to a study of radiotherapy plus CTLA-4 blockade in lung cancer. Germline V lookup: CDR1 SGDLS, CDR2 YYNGEE. Unmatched junction bases numbered 3, after V lost 0 bases and J lost 0 bases. The CDR3 covers 18 residues. Here the sequenced sample was peripheral blood, taken from a patient treated with radiotherapy plus ipilimumab. This sequence was found in a human donor with non-small cell lung cancer that progressed on radiotherapy plus ipilimumab. Some clones in this sample may be carry-over from other donors' samples. The chain links TRBV9 to TRBJ2-2; 12 positions agree with TRBD2. The DNA for the CDR3 is TGTGCCAGCAGCGTAGGACTAGCGGGGGTCGCGAACACCGGGGAGCTGTTTTTT. Its protein product is CASSVGLAGVANTGELFF.